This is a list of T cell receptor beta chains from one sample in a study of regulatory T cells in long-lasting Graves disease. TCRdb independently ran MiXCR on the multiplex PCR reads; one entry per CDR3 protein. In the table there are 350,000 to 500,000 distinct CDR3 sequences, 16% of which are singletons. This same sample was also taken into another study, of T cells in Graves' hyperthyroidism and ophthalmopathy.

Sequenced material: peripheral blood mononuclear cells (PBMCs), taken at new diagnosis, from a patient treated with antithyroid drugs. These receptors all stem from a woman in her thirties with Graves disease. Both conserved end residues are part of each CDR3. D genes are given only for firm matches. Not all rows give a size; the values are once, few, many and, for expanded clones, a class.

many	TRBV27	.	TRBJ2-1	TGTGCCAGCAGTTTCGGGAGTTTCAGGGGTAGGTCCTACAATGAGCAGTTCTTC	CASSFGSFRGRSYNEQFF
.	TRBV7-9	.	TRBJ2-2	TGTGCCAGCAGCTTGATGGGAACCAACACCGGGGAGCTGTTTTTT	CASSLMGTNTGELFF
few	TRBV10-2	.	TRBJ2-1	TGCGCCACCGGTGTGGGACAAACCTACAATGAGCAGTTCTTC	CATGVGQTYNEQFF
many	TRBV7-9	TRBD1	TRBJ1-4	TGTGCCAGCAGCTGGGACAGGGGGCAGGAAAAACTGTTTTTT	CASSWDRGQEKLFF
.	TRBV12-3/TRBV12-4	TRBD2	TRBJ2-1	TGTGCCAGCAGTTCTGGCGGGAGGGCCCGGGAGCAGTTCTTC	CASSSGGRAREQFF
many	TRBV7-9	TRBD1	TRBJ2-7	TGTGCCAGCAGCCGGGACAGCGCTTCCTACGAGCAGTACTTC	CASSRDSASYEQYF
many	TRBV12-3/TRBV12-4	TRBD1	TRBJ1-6	TGTGCCAGCAGTCCCAACCGTCGGACAGGGGCGCTTCGTTCACCCCTCCACTTT	CASSPNRRTGALRSPLHF
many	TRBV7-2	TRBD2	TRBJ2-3	TGTGCCAGCAGCTGGGCTAGCGGGAACACAGATACGCAGTATTTT	CASSWASGNTDTQYF
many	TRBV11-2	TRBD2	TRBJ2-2	TGTGCCAGCAGCCCCGGCCTTTGGGGAGGGCCGAACACCGGGGAGCTGTTTTTT	CASSPGLWGGPNTGELFF
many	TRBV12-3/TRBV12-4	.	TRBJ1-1	TGTGCCAGCAGTCTAGACCCCCAAGGGAACACTGAAGCTTTCTTT	CASSLDPQGNTEAFF
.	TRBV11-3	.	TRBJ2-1	TGTGCCAGCAGCCAGGTTTCCGGCAATGAGCAGTTCTTC	CASSQVSGNEQFF
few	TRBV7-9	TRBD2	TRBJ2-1	TGTGCCAGCAGCTCTCTACGGAGACTAGCGGGAGGATACAATGAGCAGTTCTTC	CASSSLRRLAGGYNEQFF
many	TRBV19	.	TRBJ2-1	TGTGCCAGTAGTATGGCCCATCGAGAGCAGTTCTTC	CASSMAHREQFF
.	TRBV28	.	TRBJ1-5	TGTGCCGGCAGTTCAGGGGTCGGCAATCAGCCCCAGCATTTT	CAGSSGVGNQPQHF
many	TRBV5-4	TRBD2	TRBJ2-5	TGTGCCAGCAGCTTGGCTGCGGGAGGCCTAGAGACCCAGTACTTC	CASSLAAGGLETQYF
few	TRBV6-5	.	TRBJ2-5	TGTGCCAGCAGTTACTCGAGAGGCGGGACATTCCAAGAGACCCAGTACTTC	CASSYSRGGTFQETQYF
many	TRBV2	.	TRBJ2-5	TGTGCCGGAGGGGTCCAAGAGACCCAGTACTTC	CAGGVQETQYF
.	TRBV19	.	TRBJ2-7	TGTGCCAGTAGCTCAACACGTCAGGGCCCCTACGAGCAGTACTTC	CASSSTRQGPYEQYF
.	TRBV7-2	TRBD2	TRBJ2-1	TGTGCCAGCAGCTTAGGACGACTAGCGCCTTACCCTACTAGCTCCTACAATGAGCAGTTCTTC	CASSLGRLAPYPTSSYNEQFF
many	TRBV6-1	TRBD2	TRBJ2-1	TGTGCCAGCAGCACCCTAGCGGGGTTCTCCTTCGATGAGCAGTTCTTC	CASSTLAGFSFDEQFF
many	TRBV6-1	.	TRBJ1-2	TGTGCCAGCAGTCAAACTCCTAGGACGGATGGGAAAGGCTACACCTTC	CASSQTPRTDGKGYTF
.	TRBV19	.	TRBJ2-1	TGTGCCAGCCAGTGGCGGCCACAGGGAGAAAATGAGCAGTTCTTC	CASQWRPQGENEQFF
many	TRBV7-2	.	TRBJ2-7	TGTGCCAGCAGCTTAGTAGTTGCACTCGCCTCCTACGAGCAGTACTTC	CASSLVVALASYEQYF
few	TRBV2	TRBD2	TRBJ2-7	TGTGCCAGCAGTGATTGGACTAGCGGTTACGAGCAGTACTTC	CASSDWTSGYEQYF
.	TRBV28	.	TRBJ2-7	TGTGCCAGCAGTTTCCCAGGTGGCCGGGGCCTCGAGCAGTACTTC	CASSFPGGRGLEQYF
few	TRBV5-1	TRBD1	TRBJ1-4	TGCGCCTGCGTCCCCAGAGTCACAGGGGCCTTCGCAACTAATGAAAAACTGTTTTTT	CACVPRVTGAFATNEKLFF
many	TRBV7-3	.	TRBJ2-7	TGTGCCAGCAGCGAAGGCGGTGGTCTCGAGCAGTACTTC	CASSEGGGLEQYF
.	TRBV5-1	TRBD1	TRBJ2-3	TGCGCCAGCAGCTATTCGACAGGGAGCCCTTACACAGATACGCAGTATTTT	CASSYSTGSPYTDTQYF
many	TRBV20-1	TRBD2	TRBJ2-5	TGCAGTGCTAGACTAGGGGAGGGCAGAGAGACCCAGTACTTC	CSARLGEGRETQYF
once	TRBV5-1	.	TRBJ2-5	TGCGCCAGCAGCCCTGGGGCGGGAAGAGAGACCCAGTACTTC	CASSPGAGRETQYF
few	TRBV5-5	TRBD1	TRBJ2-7	TGTGCCAGCAGCGTTACAGGGGTAGGGATCTACGAGCAGTACTTC	CASSVTGVGIYEQYF
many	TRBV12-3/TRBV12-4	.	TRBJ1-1	TGTGCCAGCAGCCGGGATTTGTCGCCACAAGCTTTCTTT	CASSRDLSPQAFF
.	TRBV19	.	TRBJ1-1	TGTGCCAGTAGTCCCGGGACATCCGAAGCTTTCTTT	CASSPGTSEAFF
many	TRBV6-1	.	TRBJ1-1	TGTGCCAGCACTCCACCGGGCATCTGGGACACTGAAGCTTTCTTT	CASTPPGIWDTEAFF
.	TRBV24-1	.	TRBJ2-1	TGTGCCACCCCACTTTTCTGCCCGGGGCACCCACGGGATGAGCAGTTCTTC	CATPLFCPGHPRDEQFF
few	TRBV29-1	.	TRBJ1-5	TGCAGCGTTGCGGAGGGGATGAGCGGGCAGCCCCAGCATTTT	CSVAEGMSGQPQHF
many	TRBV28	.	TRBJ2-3	TGTGCCAGCAGCACAAAAAAAGCAAACGCAGATACGCAGTATTTT	CASSTKKANADTQYF
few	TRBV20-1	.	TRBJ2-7	TGCAGTGCTAGATGGGCGGGGAGGAACTACGAGCAGTACTTC	CSARWAGRNYEQYF
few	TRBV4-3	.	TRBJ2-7	TGCGCCAGCAGCCAAGAGGAATGGGTCCAGGGGACCCCCTACGAGCAGTACTTC	CASSQEEWVQGTPYEQYF
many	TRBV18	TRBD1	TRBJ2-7	TGTGCCAGCTCACCAGGGAGACAGGGAAACGAGCAGTACTTC	CASSPGRQGNEQYF
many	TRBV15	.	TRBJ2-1	TGTGCCACCAGCAGAGAAATTCGGGAGTATGAGCAGTTCTTC	CATSREIREYEQFF
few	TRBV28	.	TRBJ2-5	TGTGCCAGCAGTGCAACCGGGATCCAAGAGACCCAGTACTTC	CASSATGIQETQYF
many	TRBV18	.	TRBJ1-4	TGTGCCAGCTCACCAGGGTCTAATGAAAAACTGTTTTTT	CASSPGSNEKLFF
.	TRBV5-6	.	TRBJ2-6	TGTGCCAGCAGCTTGTATTCATTTGACTCTGGGGCCAACGTCCTGACTTTC	CASSLYSFDSGANVLTF
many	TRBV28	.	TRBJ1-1	TGTGCCAGCACCTCACGAGGGGTGGGAGCCGCTGAAGCTTTCTTT	CASTSRGVGAAEAFF
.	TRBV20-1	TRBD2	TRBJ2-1	TGCAGTGGAACTAGCGGGAGACAGCAGTTCTTC	CSGTSGRQQFF
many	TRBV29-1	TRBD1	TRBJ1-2	TGCAGCGTTGGGAAAGGGACAGTCTATGGCTACACCTTC	CSVGKGTVYGYTF
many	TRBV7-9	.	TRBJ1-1	TGTGCCAGCAGCTTAAACTCTTGGGGGGCGGCCTTGTACCGGGACGGCGACCTGGGCACTGAAGCTTTCTTT	CASSLNSWGAALYRDGDLGTEAFF
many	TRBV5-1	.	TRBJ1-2	TGTGCCAGCAGCCCGGACAGTCAAAACTATGGCTACACCTTC	CASSPDSQNYGYTF